This entry describes one TCR beta chain. Repertoires were generated with immunoSEQ multiplex PCR, while TCRdb's copy carries only in-frame clones and drops some. The table shows about 680,000 clones, with approximately 88% occurring only once. The data originate from a study of Ad26.COV2.S vaccination and SARS-CoV-2 variants. Study-wide context: Vaccine-arm donor from the placebo-controlled COV1001 Ad26.COV2.S trial.

Treatment indicated: roughly 19 received Ad26.COV2.S at low or high dose, single or two shots; roughly 5 received placebo; per-sample allocation not given. The investigators took samples on day 63 after the first vaccine or placebo injection. Vaccination employed an Ad26 vector expressing the Wuhan-strain SARS-CoV-2 spike. The CDR3 loop spans 15 amino acids. Trimming shortened V by 4 bases and J by 2 bases, and 14 bases separated the two germline ends. Germline loops: CDR1 LNHDA, CDR2 SQIVND (reference sequence). The TCR comes from a person between 18 and 60 years old who received the Ad26.COV2.S COVID-19 vaccine or a placebo. This chain links TRBV19 with TRBJ2-5; a weak D match, TRBD1 (6 bases). This sample comprised peripheral blood, obtained in a trial of Ad26.COV2.S vaccine versus placebo. The CDR3 loop is CASSRAAGEQETQYF. In DNA form, the CDR3 reads TGTGCCAGTAGTAGGGCCGCAGGGGAGCAAGAGACCCAGTACTTC.